The 3 T cell receptor beta chains given below trace back to one sample, sequenced in a study of blood T cells in healthy people across ages (dated by TCRdb to about 2015). Library preparation used 5' RACE. Sequenced on an Illumina HiSeq 2500. A second roughly 6 to 12 cycle PCR used a sample-barcoded 5' primer and a J-beta primer mix. Through fastp at Q25 and MiXCR, TCRdb rebuilt clones from the public reads, retaining in-frame beta chains. Each record represents a unique CDR3 protein, reported with the most common genes and DNA among its rows. The sample contains some 1.4 million distinct CDR3 sequences, around 42% of them found a single time. Approximately 7.9% of the sample is held by the ten biggest clonotypes. Sequenced: blood. These receptors originate from a woman under 30 in good health.

The V call is TRBV20-1, the J call TRBJ1-6, with D maybe TRBD1 (6 bases). CDR3 length equals 16 residues. CDR1 is DFQATT, CDR2 SNEGSKA, per germline (reference sequence). Trimming took off 5 bases at V and 6 bases at J, with 20 bases between the two ends. CDR3 DNA sequence: TGCAGTGCTGCCCTCCATCACAGGGACTCTAATTCACCCCTCCACTTT. It encodes CSAALHHRDSNSPLHF.

This sequence joins TRBV12-3 or TRBV12-4 and TRBJ2-7; D ambiguous. The CDR3 runs 14 residues. V lost 5 bases and J lost 3, with 14 bases in between. As DNA, the CDR3 is TGTGCCAGCAGTCTAGGTGAGGTGGGCTACGAGCAGTACTTC. This gives the protein CASSLGEVGYEQYF.

The CDR3 region is CASSPQGDNEKLFF. CDR3 DNA: TGCGCCAGCAGCCCACAGGGAGATAATGAAAAACTGTTTTTT. The genes are TRBV4-1 and TRBJ1-4; tentatively, D is TRBD1 (6 bases). In germline, CDR1 is MGHRA, CDR2 YSYEKL. CDR3 length equals 14 residues. Between the trimmed V and J ends, which lost 4 bases and 4 bases, there was a span of 10 bases.